A selection of T cell receptor beta chains follows, all from one sample in a study of identical twins' blood T cells. TCRdb reprocessed the 5' RACE reads with MiXCR, giving one entry per CDR3 protein. This table holds a few hundred thousand distinct CDR3 sequences, under 30% found once. Sequencing input: PBMCs. These receptors originate from a woman aged 18 to 55 in good health. CDR3s include the opening cysteine and the closing phenylalanine or tryptophan. A D gene is named only where the DNA matches it firmly. Size tells how often a clone was seen (once, few, many) or the class of an expanded clone, and some rows leave it out.

J gene: TRBJ1-6
D gene: NA
V gene: TRBV9
CDR3 length: 13
clone size: NA
CDR3 DNA: TGTGCCAGCAGCGTAGTTATCGATTTACCCCTCCACTTT
CDR3 protein: CASSVVIDLPLHF

J gene: TRBJ2-2
D gene: TRBD1
V gene: TRBV5-1
CDR3 length: 15
clone size: NA
CDR3 DNA: TGCGCCAGCAGCTTGACAGGGGCGAGCACCGGGGAGCTGTTTTTT
CDR3 protein: CASSLTGASTGELFF

J gene: TRBJ2-2
D gene: TRBD1
V gene: TRBV2
CDR3 length: 13
clone size: many
CDR3 DNA: TGTGCCAGCAGACAGGGGGCGGCCGGGGAGCTGTTTTTT
CDR3 protein: CASRQGAAGELFF

J gene: TRBJ1-2
D gene: NA
V gene: TRBV13
CDR3 length: 13
clone size: many
CDR3 DNA: TGTGCCAGCAGCCCAGGACAGTACTATGGCTACACCTTC
CDR3 protein: CASSPGQYYGYTF

J gene: TRBJ2-1
D gene: TRBD2
V gene: TRBV5-1
CDR3 length: 16
clone size: few
CDR3 DNA: TGCGCCAGCAGCCTGTTAGCGGGGATCTCCTACAATGAGCAGTTCTTC
CDR3 protein: CASSLLAGISYNEQFF

J gene: TRBJ2-3
D gene: TRBD2
V gene: TRBV20-1
CDR3 length: 15
clone size: few
CDR3 DNA: TGCAGTGCTAGTTCCGGGACTATTCACACAGATACGCAGTATTTT
CDR3 protein: CSASSGTIHTDTQYF

J gene: TRBJ1-1
D gene: NA
V gene: TRBV6-2/TRBV6-3
CDR3 length: 14
clone size: many
CDR3 DNA: TGTGCCAGCAGCCCAAACGGGGGGGTAACTGAAGCTTTCTTT
CDR3 protein: CASSPNGGVTEAFF

J gene: TRBJ2-2
D gene: TRBD2
V gene: TRBV11-3
CDR3 length: 15
clone size: few
CDR3 DNA: TGTGCCAGCAGCCAGGGACTAGGCGACACCGGGGAGCTGTTTTTT
CDR3 protein: CASSQGLGDTGELFF

J gene: TRBJ1-1
D gene: TRBD1
V gene: TRBV5-1
CDR3 length: 16
clone size: many
CDR3 DNA: TGCGCCAGCAGCGACCGGGACAGGGCCAAGAACACTGAAGCTTTCTTT
CDR3 protein: CASSDRDRAKNTEAFF

J gene: TRBJ1-1
D gene: TRBD1
V gene: TRBV3-1
CDR3 length: 14
clone size: NA
CDR3 DNA: TGTGCCAGCAGCCACCGGGACAGAAACACTGAAGCTTTCTTT
CDR3 protein: CASSHRDRNTEAFF

J gene: TRBJ1-1
D gene: NA
V gene: TRBV7-9
CDR3 length: 16
clone size: NA
CDR3 DNA: TGTGCCAGCAGCTTAAACCCCCGGCGAAGGGCATCGGAAGCTTTCTTT
CDR3 protein: CASSLNPRRRASEAFF

J gene: TRBJ2-7
D gene: NA
V gene: TRBV6-2/TRBV6-3
CDR3 length: 14
clone size: few
CDR3 DNA: TGTGCCAGCAGAAGACAGAGCACCACCTACGAGCAGTACTTC
CDR3 protein: CASRRQSTTYEQYF

J gene: TRBJ1-1
D gene: NA
V gene: TRBV20-1
CDR3 length: 12
clone size: NA
CDR3 DNA: TGCAGTGCTAGAGAAGGGGTGAGTGAAGCTTTCTTT
CDR3 protein: CSAREGVSEAFF

J gene: TRBJ2-5
D gene: NA
V gene: TRBV29-1
CDR3 length: 14
clone size: NA
CDR3 DNA: TGCAGCGTTGCACTAGGGGTTTGGGCAGAGACCCAGTACTTC
CDR3 protein: CSVALGVWAETQYF

J gene: TRBJ2-2
D gene: TRBD2
V gene: TRBV3-1
CDR3 length: 13
clone size: once
CDR3 DNA: TGTCCCAGCAGGCCCGCGGGGGCCGGGGAGCTGTTTTTT
CDR3 protein: CPSRPAGAGELFF

J gene: TRBJ1-2
D gene: TRBD1
V gene: TRBV5-1
CDR3 length: 13
clone size: few
CDR3 DNA: TGCGCCAGCAGCACTGGACAGGGAGGAGGCTACACCTTC
CDR3 protein: CASSTGQGGGYTF

J gene: TRBJ2-1
D gene: TRBD1
V gene: TRBV12-3/TRBV12-4
CDR3 length: 14
clone size: few
CDR3 DNA: TGTGCCAGCAGTGGTTGGACAGGGTCAAATGAGCAGTTCTTC
CDR3 protein: CASSGWTGSNEQFF

J gene: TRBJ1-2
D gene: NA
V gene: TRBV19
CDR3 length: 14
clone size: NA
CDR3 DNA: TGTGCCAGTAAGTCTCCGACAGCTAACTATGGCTACACCTTC
CDR3 protein: CASKSPTANYGYTF

J gene: TRBJ1-2
D gene: TRBD1
V gene: TRBV9
CDR3 length: 15
clone size: NA
CDR3 DNA: TGTGCCAGCAGCGTAGACGCGGGACAGAACTATGGCTACACCTTC
CDR3 protein: CASSVDAGQNYGYTF

J gene: TRBJ2-2
D gene: NA
V gene: TRBV2
CDR3 length: 13
clone size: many
CDR3 DNA: TGTGCCACCATACAAATTCGAGGCGGGGAGCTGTTTTTT
CDR3 protein: CATIQIRGGELFF

J gene: TRBJ1-1
D gene: NA
V gene: TRBV20-1
CDR3 length: 12
clone size: many
CDR3 DNA: TGCAGTGCAGGGGGAGAGAGCACTGAAGCTTTCTTT
CDR3 protein: CSAGGESTEAFF

J gene: TRBJ2-6
D gene: NA
V gene: TRBV7-9
CDR3 length: 14
clone size: few
CDR3 DNA: TGTGCCAGCAGCTTAGGTACAGGGTCCAACGTCCTGACTTTC
CDR3 protein: CASSLGTGSNVLTF

J gene: TRBJ2-3
D gene: TRBD2
V gene: TRBV4-1
CDR3 length: 17
clone size: few
CDR3 DNA: TGCGCCAGCAGCCAAGATCCTAGCGGGACGGAGAGAGATACGCAGTATTTT
CDR3 protein: CASSQDPSGTERDTQYF

J gene: TRBJ2-7
D gene: TRBD1
V gene: TRBV28
CDR3 length: 13
clone size: NA
CDR3 DNA: TGTGCCAGCAGTTTGACAGGGGTTTACGAGCAGTACTTC
CDR3 protein: CASSLTGVYEQYF

J gene: TRBJ1-2
D gene: NA
V gene: TRBV19
CDR3 length: 12
clone size: NA
CDR3 DNA: TGTGCCAGTAGTCCAGGGGAGCGGGGCTACACCTTC
CDR3 protein: CASSPGERGYTF

J gene: TRBJ1-5
D gene: NA
V gene: TRBV12-3/TRBV12-4
CDR3 length: 14
clone size: few
CDR3 DNA: TGTGCCAGCACCCGCGGGGGAAGGTATCAGCCCCAGCATTTT
CDR3 protein: CASTRGGRYQPQHF

J gene: TRBJ1-5
D gene: NA
V gene: TRBV2
CDR3 length: 17
clone size: many
CDR3 DNA: TGTGCCAGCAGTGAAGCTGGCGCGGGGAAGCCCAATCAGCCCCAGCATTTT
CDR3 protein: CASSEAGAGKPNQPQHF

J gene: TRBJ1-1
D gene: NA
V gene: TRBV30
CDR3 length: 13
clone size: NA
CDR3 DNA: TGTGCCTGGAGTTACACGAGATACACTGAAGCTTTCTTT
CDR3 protein: CAWSYTRYTEAFF

J gene: TRBJ1-2
D gene: NA
V gene: TRBV20-1
CDR3 length: 15
clone size: few
CDR3 DNA: TGCAGTGCTAGAGATCCCCAGCTGCCGGCCCTTGGCTACACCTTC
CDR3 protein: CSARDPQLPALGYTF

J gene: TRBJ1-2
D gene: NA
V gene: TRBV19
CDR3 length: 14
clone size: NA
CDR3 DNA: TGTGCCAGTAGTATCCCCGACCCAGAACGAGGCTACACCTTC
CDR3 protein: CASSIPDPERGYTF

J gene: TRBJ2-3
D gene: NA
V gene: TRBV5-1
CDR3 length: 13
clone size: NA
CDR3 DNA: TGCGCCAGCAGCTTGGTTTCAGGGGATACGCAGTATTTT
CDR3 protein: CASSLVSGDTQYF

J gene: TRBJ1-1
D gene: TRBD1
V gene: TRBV7-9
CDR3 length: 12
clone size: NA
CDR3 DNA: TGTGCCAGCGGTGACAGGGACACTGAAGCTTTCTTT
CDR3 protein: CASGDRDTEAFF

J gene: TRBJ1-2
D gene: TRBD1
V gene: TRBV7-2
CDR3 length: 13
clone size: many
CDR3 DNA: TGTGCCAGCAGCTGGGACAGTGTCTATGGCTACACCTTC
CDR3 protein: CASSWDSVYGYTF

J gene: TRBJ1-2
D gene: NA
V gene: TRBV18
CDR3 length: 12
clone size: NA
CDR3 DNA: TGTGCCAGCTCAACCGGGACCTATGGCTACACCTTC
CDR3 protein: CASSTGTYGYTF

J gene: TRBJ2-7
D gene: NA
V gene: TRBV7-9
CDR3 length: 12
clone size: many
CDR3 DNA: TGTGCCAGCAGCTTAGCGTTTCTCGAGCAGTACTTC
CDR3 protein: CASSLAFLEQYF

J gene: TRBJ1-1
D gene: TRBD1
V gene: TRBV20-1
CDR3 length: 18
clone size: NA
CDR3 DNA: TGCAGTGCTAGAGGAAGAGGATTGTGGGGACAGGGAGACACTGAAGCTTTCTTT
CDR3 protein: CSARGRGLWGQGDTEAFF

J gene: TRBJ2-3
D gene: TRBD2
V gene: TRBV28
CDR3 length: 15
clone size: many
CDR3 DNA: TGTGCCAGCAGTTCCAGGACTAGCGGCACAGATACGCAGTATTTT
CDR3 protein: CASSSRTSGTDTQYF

J gene: TRBJ2-7
D gene: NA
V gene: TRBV5-1
CDR3 length: 14
clone size: NA
CDR3 DNA: TGCGCCAGCAGCCCGTCAGGGAATTCCTACGAGCAGTACTTC
CDR3 protein: CASSPSGNSYEQYF

J gene: TRBJ2-3
D gene: TRBD2
V gene: TRBV6-2/TRBV6-3
CDR3 length: 14
clone size: many
CDR3 DNA: TGTGCCAGCAGCCCCAGCGGGAACACAGATACGCAGTATTTT
CDR3 protein: CASSPSGNTDTQYF

J gene: TRBJ2-3
D gene: NA
V gene: TRBV11-2
CDR3 length: 15
clone size: few
CDR3 DNA: TGTGCCAGCAGCTCCAGGGTCCCTAGCACAGATACGCAGTATTTT
CDR3 protein: CASSSRVPSTDTQYF

J gene: TRBJ2-1
D gene: NA
V gene: TRBV7-7
CDR3 length: 13
clone size: once
CDR3 DNA: TGTGCCAGCAGCTTAAATCTATACAATGAGCAGTTCTTC
CDR3 protein: CASSLNLYNEQFF

J gene: TRBJ1-2
D gene: NA
V gene: TRBV29-1
CDR3 length: 11
clone size: many
CDR3 DNA: TGCAGCGTGCCCTACAGCTATGGCTACACCTTC
CDR3 protein: CSVPYSYGYTF

J gene: TRBJ1-1
D gene: TRBD1
V gene: TRBV9
CDR3 length: 16
clone size: few
CDR3 DNA: TGTGCCAGCAGCGGACGGACAGGGGCCATGAACACTGAAGCTTTCTTT
CDR3 protein: CASSGRTGAMNTEAFF

J gene: TRBJ1-2
D gene: NA
V gene: TRBV20-1
CDR3 length: 11
clone size: NA
CDR3 DNA: TGCAGTGCTACCTACAGGGACGGCTACACCTTC
CDR3 protein: CSATYRDGYTF

J gene: TRBJ2-1
D gene: NA
V gene: TRBV2
CDR3 length: 13
clone size: NA
CDR3 DNA: TGTGCCAGCAGTGAAGCGCTTTTTCGGGAGCAGTTCTTC
CDR3 protein: CASSEALFREQFF

J gene: TRBJ2-1
D gene: NA
V gene: TRBV10-3
CDR3 length: 13
clone size: NA
CDR3 DNA: TGTGCCACTGGGACTGCAACTTACAATGAGCAGTTCTTC
CDR3 protein: CATGTATYNEQFF

J gene: TRBJ2-7
D gene: NA
V gene: TRBV20-1
CDR3 length: 13
clone size: NA
CDR3 DNA: TGCAGTGCTACCCCTCGAGGGGTATACGGGCAGTACTTC
CDR3 protein: CSATPRGVYGQYF

J gene: TRBJ1-5
D gene: NA
V gene: TRBV12-3/TRBV12-4
CDR3 length: 14
clone size: many
CDR3 DNA: TGTGCCAGCAGTTTACGACAACGCAATCAGCCCCAGCATTTT
CDR3 protein: CASSLRQRNQPQHF

J gene: TRBJ2-1
D gene: TRBD2
V gene: TRBV29-1
CDR3 length: 18
clone size: NA
CDR3 DNA: TGCAGCGTTGAACGTGGGGGTCTAGCGGGAAGTTTTGGAAATGAGCAGTTCTTC
CDR3 protein: CSVERGGLAGSFGNEQFF

J gene: TRBJ1-1
D gene: NA
V gene: TRBV5-1
CDR3 length: 14
clone size: NA
CDR3 DNA: TGCGCCAGCAGCTTGGGGACCCGCACCCTTGAAGCTTTCTTT
CDR3 protein: CASSLGTRTLEAFF

J gene: TRBJ2-1
D gene: TRBD2
V gene: TRBV20-1
CDR3 length: 15
clone size: NA
CDR3 DNA: TGCAGTGCTCCTAGACTAGCGGGGACCTACAATGAGCAGTTCTTC
CDR3 protein: CSAPRLAGTYNEQFF

J gene: TRBJ2-1
D gene: NA
V gene: TRBV12-3/TRBV12-4
CDR3 length: 12
clone size: NA
CDR3 DNA: TGTGCCAGCAGGCTCCAGAACAATGAGCAGTTCTTC
CDR3 protein: CASRLQNNEQFF

J gene: TRBJ1-1
D gene: NA
V gene: TRBV18
CDR3 length: 13
clone size: NA
CDR3 DNA: TGTGCCAGCTCACCAGGGTTTCGGTCTGAAGCTTTCTTT
CDR3 protein: CASSPGFRSEAFF

J gene: TRBJ2-1
D gene: TRBD2
V gene: TRBV20-1
CDR3 length: 15
clone size: few
CDR3 DNA: TGCAGTGCTAGAGGGGAGGGAGGCCCCTACAATGAGCAGTTCTTC
CDR3 protein: CSARGEGGPYNEQFF